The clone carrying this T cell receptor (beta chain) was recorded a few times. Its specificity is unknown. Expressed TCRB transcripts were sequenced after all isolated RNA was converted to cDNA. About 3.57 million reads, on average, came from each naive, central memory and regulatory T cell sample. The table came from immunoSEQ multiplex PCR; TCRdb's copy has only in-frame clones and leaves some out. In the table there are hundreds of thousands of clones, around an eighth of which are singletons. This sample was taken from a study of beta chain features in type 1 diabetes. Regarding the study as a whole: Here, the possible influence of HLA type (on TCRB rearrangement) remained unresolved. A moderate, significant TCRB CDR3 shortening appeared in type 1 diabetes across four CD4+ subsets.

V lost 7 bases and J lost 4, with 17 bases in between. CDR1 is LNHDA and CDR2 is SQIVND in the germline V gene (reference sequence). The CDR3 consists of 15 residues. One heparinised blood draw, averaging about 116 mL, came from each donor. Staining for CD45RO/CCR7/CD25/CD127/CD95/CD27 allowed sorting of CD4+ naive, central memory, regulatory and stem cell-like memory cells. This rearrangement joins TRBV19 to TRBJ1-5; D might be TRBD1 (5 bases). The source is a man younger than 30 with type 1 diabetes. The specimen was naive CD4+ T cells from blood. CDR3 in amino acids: CASTDQWGPNQPQHF. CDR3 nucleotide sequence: TGTGCCAGTACCGATCAATGGGGACCGAATCAGCCCCAGCATTTT.